The 12 T cell receptor beta chains in this list originate from one sample, sequenced in a study of blood T cells in healthy people across ages. With a J-beta primer mix and a sample-barcoded 5' primer, a second PCR ran roughly 7 to 11 cycles. TCRdb re-called the 5' RACE reads with MiXCR, one entry per CDR3 protein. The repertoire holds around 1.5 million distinct CDR3 sequences, about 31% seen once, with roughly 12% in the top ten. Sample: blood. The receptors here all came from a woman under 40 in good health.

J is TRBJ1-6 and V is TRBV5-5, with a weak D call TRBD1 (5 bases). CDR1 and CDR2 from the germline V gene are SGHKS and YYEKEE (reference sequence). The V and J ends lost 2 bases and 6 bases respectively, with 12 bases between them. This CDR3 comprises 15 residues. The CDR3 is CASSLGRESNSPLHF. The CDR3 nucleotides read TGTGCCAGCAGCTTAGGCAGGGAGAGTAATTCACCCCTCCACTTT.

With regard to this clonotype: An end of the junction does not agree with germline; a read error may underlie this. The CDR3 coding sequence is TGTACCAGCAGCTTGACCGGGACTAGCGGGAGGAATGAGCAGTTCTTC. Translating gives CTSSLTGTSGRNEQFF. V and J are TRBV5-6 and TRBJ2-1, with 15 bases fitting TRBD2. CDR3 length: 16 amino acids. CDR1 SGHDT and CDR2 YYEEEE come from the germline V gene. Full variable domain (rest looked up from reference TRBV5-6 and TRBJ2-1): DAGVTQSPTHLIKTRGQQVTLRCSPKSGHDTVSWYQQALGQGPQFIFQYYEEEERQRGNFPDRFSGHQFPNYSSELNVNALLLGDSALYLCTSSLTGTSGRNEQFFGPGTRLTVL.

The V and J genes are TRBV7-2 and TRBJ2-1; TRBD2 matches at 8 bases. Germline loops: CDR1 SGHTA, CDR2 FQGNSA. This CDR3 has 17 residues. The V segment lost 5 bases and the J segment 1 base; nucleotides outside the gene matches: 10. CDR3 DNA sequence: TGTGCCAGCAGCGCGCGAAGCGGGAGTATTTCCTACAATGAGCAGTTCTTC. Protein sequence: CASSARSGSISYNEQFF.

The chain links TRBV3-1 to TRBJ1-1, with D unclear. V shed 4 bases and J shed 1 base, with 13 bases lying between them. The CDR3 runs to 15 residues. Germline lookup yields CDR1 LGHDT and CDR2 YNNKEL (reference sequence). The CDR3 reads CASSLPRGQNTEAFF. The DNA of the CDR3 is TGTGCCAGCAGCCTCCCCAGAGGCCAGAACACTGAAGCTTTCTTT.

The genes are TRBV20-1 and TRBJ2-4; TRBD2 might be the D (5 bases). The CDR3 totals 14 residues. The V and J ends lost 0 bases and 2 bases respectively, with 8 bases between them. Germline assignment: CDR1 DFQATT and CDR2 SNEGSKA (reference sequence). The CDR3 DNA sequence: TGCAGTGCTAGAGATGGGGAGTCCAAAAACATTCAGTACTTC. The encoded protein is CSARDGESKNIQYF.

This clonotype was found many times. The rearrangement uses TRBV12-3 or TRBV12-4 and TRBJ2-3; 7 nucleotides match TRBD1. The V segment lost 5 bases and the J segment 5 bases; nucleotides outside the gene matches: 7. The CDR3 is 14 residues long. CDR3 sequence reads: CASSLRGPIDTQYF. As DNA, the CDR3 is TGTGCCAGCAGTCTAAGGGGGCCGATAGATACGCAGTATTTT.

The CDR3 here is CASSEGGVQQYF. The CDR3 DNA reads TGTGCCAGCAGTGAAGGCGGGGTCCAGCAGTACTTC. This rearrangement joins TRBV2 to TRBJ2-5; the D gene is possibly TRBD2 (6 bases). Between the trimmed V and J ends, which lost 1 base and 11 bases, there was a span of 11 bases. This CDR3 region has 12 residues. Germline V gene data show CDR1 as SNHLY and CDR2 as FYNNEI.

V is TRBV28 and J is TRBJ1-2; TRBD1 might be the D (5 bases). This CDR3 has 12 amino acids. Trimming removed 4 bases at V and 8 bases at J, with 11 bases between. Germline assignment: CDR1 MDHEN and CDR2 SYDVKM. CDR3 protein: CASSSTAEGYTF. As DNA, the CDR3 is TGTGCCAGCAGTTCGACAGCGGAAGGCTACACCTTC.

CDR3 protein: CASSSDGGGKQYF. The CDR3 DNA sequence: TGTGCCAGCAGCTCAGACGGGGGCGGTAAGCAGTACTTC. The chain carries TRBV7-2 and TRBJ2-4, with D perhaps TRBD1 or TRBD2 (6 bases each). Germline V gene lookup returns CDR1 SGHTA and CDR2 FQGNSA. Deletions cut 4 bases from V and 13 bases from J, with 17 bases between. The CDR3 is 13 residues long.

This clonotype has a handful of counts. The chain uses TRBV5-1 and TRBJ1-2; no clear D gene. This CDR3 has 12 residues. Trimming stripped 4 bases from V and 8 bases from J, with 12 bases between. Germline V gene lookup returns CDR1 SGHRS and CDR2 YFSETQ. CDR3 amino acids: CASSPGARGYTF. The DNA of the CDR3 is TGCGCCAGCAGCCCCGGAGCACGCGGCTACACCTTC.

This clonotype turned up a few times. The chain joins TRBV5-1 to TRBJ2-5; possible D gene TRBD2, 6 bases. CDR1 is SGHRS, CDR2 YFSETQ, per germline. The CDR3 consists of 15 residues. Trimming shortened V by 3 bases and J by 3 bases, and 15 bases separated the two germline ends. The CDR3 here is CASSYPEGGKETQYF. In DNA, the CDR3 is TGCGCCAGCAGCTATCCGGAAGGCGGGAAAGAGACCCAGTACTTC.

In its sample, this clonotype was seen a few times. The gene calls are TRBV4-1 and TRBJ2-1, with TRBD1 matching over 7 bases. This CDR3 contains 18 residues. With 0 bases clipped from V and 3 bases from J, the junction kept 11 bases outside the gene matches. From germline, CDR1 is MGHRA and CDR2 YSYEKL. DNA for the CDR3: TGCGCCAGCAGCCAAGATCCACTATTCGGGACAGTCTACAATGAGCAGTTCTTC. It translates to CASSQDPLFGTVYNEQFF.